The 8 T cell receptor beta chains in this list originate from one sample, sequenced in a study of long-term antiretroviral therapy in people with HIV. immunoSEQ v3.0 was run at survey level. Repertoires were generated with immunoSEQ multiplex PCR, while TCRdb's copy carries only in-frame clones and drops some. The data contain around 37,000 clones, 75% to 85% of them singletons. Specimen: unsorted PBMCs, collected about 3.3 years after starting antiretroviral therapy. The receptors originated from a young man with HIV.

The rearrangement joins TRBV13 to TRBJ1-1, with D hard to call. Trimming removed 5 bases at V and 5 bases at J, with 18 bases between. This CDR3 comprises 15 residues. The germline V gene has CDR1 PRHDT and CDR2 FYEKMQ (reference sequence). Here the CDR3 reads CASSDLEQKETEAFF. The CDR3 DNA follows: TGTGCCAGCAGCGACCTGGAACAGAAGGAAACTGAAGCTTTCTTT.

This chain uses TRBV4-1 with TRBJ1-5; D is perhaps TRBD1 (5 bases). V lost 1 base and J lost 0, with 7 bases in between. This CDR3 region has 15 residues. Germline CDR1 reads MGHRA; CDR2 reads YSYEKL. The CDR3 DNA reads TGCGCCAGCAGCCAAGGACAGTATAGCAATCAGCCCCAGCATTTT. This sequence encodes CASSQGQYSNQPQHF.

This sequence joins TRBV6-6 and TRBJ2-3; D might be TRBD1 or TRBD2, each matching 5 bases. Deletions cut 6 bases from V and 4 bases from J, with 17 bases between. The CDR3 totals 15 residues. Germline CDR1 and CDR2: MNHNY and SVGAGI (reference sequence). For the CDR3, the DNA is TGTGCCAGCAGGCAGACCGGGACCGCCTCAGATACGCAGTATTTT. It translates to CASRQTGTASDTQYF.

The V call is TRBV6-6, the J call TRBJ1-5; 7 positions agree with TRBD1. Germline values: CDR1 MNHNY, CDR2 SVGAGI (reference sequence). This CDR3 contains 15 residues. With 5 bases clipped from V and 7 bases from J, the junction kept 11 bases outside the gene matches. CDR3 DNA: TGTGCCAGCAGTCCATCAGGGGGATCAGGGCAGCCCCAGCATTTT. Its translation is CASSPSGGSGQPQHF.

The chain joins TRBV18 to TRBJ2-3, with 7 nucleotides matching TRBD1. Trimming removed 4 bases from V and 0 bases from J; junction bases left unmatched: 4. The CDR3 contains 15 residues. Germline CDR1 reads KGHSH; CDR2 reads LQKENI. The CDR3 reads CASSLSGGSTDTQYF. In nucleotides, the CDR3 is TGTGCCAGCTCACTATCAGGGGGTAGCACAGATACGCAGTATTTT.

The chain carries TRBV10-3 and TRBJ2-7, with D possibly being TRBD2 (6 bases). CDR1 ENHRY and CDR2 SYGVKD come from the germline V gene. The length of the CDR3 is 14 residues. The germline V and J ends were trimmed by 10 bases and 0 bases, with 16 bases remaining between them. DNA for the CDR3: TGTGCCACCGTGCTTGGGGGGAACTCCTACGAGCAGTACTTC. This gives the protein CATVLGGNSYEQYF.

The V call is TRBV18, the J call TRBJ2-1; TRBD2 matches at 11 bases. The CDR3 sequence is 17 residues long. V lost 3 bases and J lost 6; bases outside the gene matches: 10. Germline CDR1 is KGHSH and CDR2 is LQKENI. The CDR3 region has the DNA TGTGCCAGCTCACCTCTGACTAGCGGGGTCCAAGGCAATGAGCAGTTCTTC. This translates into CASSPLTSGVQGNEQFF. Filled out from reference TRBV18 and TRBJ2-1, the complete variable domain reads NAGVMQNPRHLVRRRGQEARLRCSPMKGHSHVYWYRQLPEEGLKFMVYLQKENIIDESGMPKERFSAEFPKEGPSILRIQQVVRGDSAAYFCASSPLTSGVQGNEQFFGPGTRLTVL.

The chain recombines TRBV14 with TRBJ2-1; D remains ambiguous. The germline gives CDR1 SGHDN, CDR2 FVKESK. Trimming stripped 0 bases from V and 8 bases from J, with 14 bases between. The CDR3 extends over 15 amino acids. The CDR3 nucleotides are TGTGCCAGCAGCCAAGATTTATTCCCCGGTGATGAGCAGTTCTTC. This codes for CASSQDLFPGDEQFF.